This T cell receptor beta chain was sequenced in a study of blood T cell repertoires in COVID-19. Background on the study: Nucleic acid was either cDNA or gDNA, and it came from T cells, B-cell-depleted T cells, or PBMCs.

Germline-derived CDR1 and CDR2 are MNHEY and SVGAGI. The CDR3 has 15 amino acids. The V segment lost 6 bases and the J segment 0 bases; nucleotides outside the gene matches: 7. In the source study's methods: Estimated nucleated cell counts came from reference gene primer amplification. TCRdb's copy holds only in-frame clones and misses some; the assay was immunoSEQ multiplex PCR. V and J calls and clone size are copied from that table; D and trimming were computed from the DNA. The profile shows 60,000 to 80,000 clones, more than 75% of them singletons. The clonotype originates from a man aged 65-85 years with acute or convalescent COVID-19. The gene calls are TRBV6-5 and TRBJ2-7, with TRBD1 matching over 8 bases. Sample: peripheral blood. CDR3 sequence (DNA): TGTGCCAGCAGCTATCTGGACAGGGACTCCTACGAGCAGTACTTC. Residues: CASSYLDRDSYEQYF.